This T cell receptor (beta chain) was recorded in a study of metastatic and nonmetastatic thyroid tumors. At the level of the study: The study looked at repertoires side by side in blood and in tumor or nodule tissue from malignant and benign thyroid patients.

Study outcomes and limitations: The reported finding was significantly higher TCR beta diversity in malignant thyroid tumors relative to benign nodules, in blood and tumor.

TCRdb re-clonotyped the PCR reads via MiXCR. The data contain just over 40,000 clones, approximately 10% of them singletons. The CDR3 has 14 amino acids. The germline V gene encodes CDR1 SGDLS and CDR2 YYNGEE. Not a single patient had been given any form of treatment at any point before undergoing thyroid surgery. A note on this clone: The antigen is unknown. A junction end diverges from the germline sequence, so it may reflect a read error.

The source material was blood. The chain recombines TRBV9 with TRBJ1-4; D not certain. This TCR came from a female donor with papillary thyroid cancer or a benign thyroid nodule (not recorded which). Some clones in this sample may be carry-over from other donors' samples. CDR3 residues: CTSSPPAGDEKLFF. CDR3 nucleotide sequence: TGTACCAGCAGCCCACCGGCCGGTGATGAAAAACTGTTTTTT.